This TCR beta chain derives from a study of blood T cell repertoires in COVID-19 (dated by TCRdb to 2018 to 2020). Turning to the overall study: Collaborator samples came from the United States, Italy and Spain and covered acute and convalescent phases of COVID-19. The repertoires were made available in a free public database intended to serve as a resource for research on the immune response to SARS-CoV-2. Subjects who had been exposed to COVID-19, were actively infected with it, or had recovered from it provided the deeply sampled blood TCRbeta repertoires that made up the dataset. Samples came from the ongoing ImmuneRACE study (first 160 participants) plus 1,254 subjects from 6 global collaborators. Where HLA class I and class II types were available, the types were taken from metadata supplied by the sample provider, not from assay-based typing. Sample metadata almost always included a de-identified subject ID, COVID-19 status, age in years and sex. The prospective study material was composed of cDNA or gDNA derived from T cells, B-cell-depleted T cells, or PBMCs. Overall study outcomes, separate from this receptor: Clinical and demographic metadata were provided uncurated, with the amount varying by source and participant.

A second Seattle source provided samples from volunteer blood donors who had recovered from COVID-19. The collaborating institutions used their own protocols to collect whole blood in K2EDTA tubes. For TCRbeta analysis, collaborator samples were shipped as frozen whole blood, as isolated PBMCs, or as DNA extracted from either sample type. As for this clone: Its recognized antigen is unknown. Base qualities are not recorded, but no much larger clone differs from it by a single base.

CDR1 and CDR2 are read off the germline V gene as SGHRS and YFSETQ. The CDR3 goes from the cysteine to the phenylalanine over 15 residues. The DNA shown is the 45-base CDR3, in frame from base 1. V and J are truncated by 2 bases and 2 bases respectively, leaving an intervening sequence of 13 bases. TCRbeta CDR3 regions were amplified from genomic DNA using the immunoSEQ Assay, a bias-controlled multiplex PCR. The authors' pipeline ran thus. Within the assay, amplification of reference gene primers was used to estimate how many nucleated cells each sample contained. To quantify the absolute abundance of each unique TCRbeta CDR3 rearrangement, sequence reads were collapsed and filtered. For each sample, productive Simpson clonality was calculated as the square root of Simpson's diversity index over productive rearrangements. The table comes from immuneACCESS by way of TCRdb, which keeps in-frame sequences with V and J called. Part of the clones is missing from these tables; in studies checked, under half for an unresolved V gene and the rest for unknown reasons. V and J calls and clone size follow that table, whereas D and trimming were derived from the DNA. Across this sample there are 300,000 or so clones, with around 90% seen only once. Of the sample, under 6.5% falls within the top ten clones.

The clonotype originates from a man younger than 35 who had recovered from COVID-19. The sequence links TRBV5-1 to TRBJ1-2; the D gene is perhaps TRBD1, on 6 matching bases. The source material was peripheral blood. The CDR3 is CASSFLGTLNYGYTF. The DNA reads as follows: TGCGCCAGCAGCTTCCTGGGGACACTGAACTATGGCTACACCTTC.